Below, one T cell receptor beta chain is given with its context. The antigen remains undetermined. TCRdb's copy holds only in-frame clones and misses some; the assay was immunoSEQ multiplex PCR. The data show roughly 1,100,000 clones, approximately 76% seen once. V lost 6 bases, J lost 10 bases, and 10 bases lay in between. This CDR3 is built from 11 residues. CDR1 is WSHSY, CDR2 SAAADI, per germline. This record belongs to a study of shared clonotypes between healthy human individuals. Study-wide results and caveats: Only blood samples were collected, and tissue repertoires likely differ.

This chain uses TRBV10-2 with TRBJ2-1, with no clear D. Sequencing was performed on memory CD4+ T cells sorted from blood. The subset denotes: CD45RA-negative fraction. This clonotype was obtained from a man in his late teens or twenties in good health. DNA for the CDR3: TGCGCCAGCAGGGGTAGACTGGAGCAGTTCTTC. Translation: CASRGRLEQFF.